One sample yielded the 32 T cell receptor beta chains listed below, sequenced in a study of high-grade serous ovarian cancer treatment subgroups. Tumor samples were taken before definitive surgery or chemotherapy. Profiling relied on immunoSEQ multiplex PCR, and the TCRdb table lists in-frame clones only, not all of them. Among about 5,700 clones listed, roughly 83% were seen once. Source material: tumor tissue. The receptors derive from a human donor with high-grade serous ovarian cancer.

V gene TRBV4-2 combines with J gene TRBJ1-1, with D unclear. The CDR3 covers 14 residues. From germline, CDR1 is LGHNA and CDR2 YNFKEQ. V lost 0 bases and J 0 bases, leaving 5 bases between the germline ends. The CDR3 loop reads CASSQEAMNTEAFF. The CDR3, as DNA: TGTGCCAGCAGCCAAGAAGCCATGAACACTGAAGCTTTCTTT.

This clone has a single count. The V gene is TRBV7-2, the J gene TRBJ2-7; D is perhaps TRBD2 (5 bases). This CDR3 contains 14 residues. Germline V gene data show CDR1 as SGHTA and CDR2 as FQGNSA. V was pared by 1 base and J by 3 bases, with 10 bases between. CDR3 bases: TGTGCCAGCAGCTTAGGAACCGGGAACTACGAGCAGTACTTC. It encodes CASSLGTGNYEQYF.

The chain links TRBV13 to TRBJ2-3; tentative D call: TRBD2 (5 bases). The CDR3 is 13 amino acids. V lost 5 bases and J lost 9, with 15 bases in between. Germline assignment: CDR1 PRHDT and CDR2 FYEKMQ (reference sequence). CDR3 nucleotide sequence: TGTGCCAGCAGCGAAGGGCGAGGGAGAACGCAGTATTTT. Its protein product is CASSEGRGRTQYF.

This chain uses TRBV18 with TRBJ1-6; TRBD1 matches at 9 bases. J was trimmed by 6 bases and V by 0 bases; bases with no gene match: 3. CDR1 is KGHSH and CDR2 is LQKENI in the germline V gene. The CDR3 is made up of 16 amino acids. The DNA for the CDR3 is TGTGCCAGCTCACCACCGACAGGGGGAAGTAATTCACCCCTCCACTTT. Translated: CASSPPTGGSNSPLHF.

The rearrangement uses TRBV6-6 and TRBJ2-7, with 7 bases identical to TRBD1. Germline loops: CDR1 MNHNY, CDR2 SVGAGI (reference sequence). V trimming: 6 bases; J trimming: 1 base; junction bases outside the gene matches: 6. The CDR3 is made up of 14 amino acids. The CDR3 is CASRKSGQSYEQYF. The CDR3 bases are TGTGCCAGCAGGAAATCGGGACAGTCCTACGAGCAGTACTTC.

The V call is TRBV5-5, the J call TRBJ2-6; the D call may be TRBD1 or TRBD2 (5 bases each). The germline V gene encodes CDR1 SGHKS and CDR2 YYEKEE (reference sequence). Between the trimmed V and J ends, which lost 7 bases and 3 bases, there was a span of 26 bases. The CDR3 totals 19 residues. This CDR3 reads CASLRPGPALEDGANVLTF. The CDR3 nucleotides are TGTGCCAGCCTACGCCCGGGACCGGCGTTAGAAGATGGGGCCAACGTCCTGACTTTC.

This clone was seen only once. J is TRBJ2-7 and V is TRBV7-8; a possible D gene is TRBD1 (5 bases). The CDR3 sequence is 16 residues long. V was trimmed by 5 bases and J by 3 bases, leaving 20 bases between them. CDR1 and CDR2 from the germline V gene are SGHVS and FQNEAQ. The CDR3 here is CASSLESGFSGYEQYF. The CDR3 coding sequence is TGTGCCAGCAGCCTAGAATCAGGGTTTTCTGGCTACGAGCAGTACTTC.

The chain employs TRBV18 and TRBJ1-4, with TRBD1 as a possible D gene (5 bases). The germline V gene encodes CDR1 KGHSH and CDR2 LQKENI. CDR3 size: 13 residues. V dropped 3 bases and J dropped 7 bases, with 9 bases sitting between them. CDR3: CASSPGDGEKLFF. DNA of the CDR3: TGTGCCAGCTCACCCGGGGACGGTGAAAAACTGTTTTTT.

The chain recombines TRBV7-9 with TRBJ2-1; a weak D match, TRBD1 (6 bases). With 3 bases removed from V and 1 base from J, the gap between germline ends came to 16 bases. The CDR3 is 17 residues long. Looked up from germline, CDR1 is SEHNR and CDR2 is FQNEAQ (reference sequence). The CDR3 DNA follows: TGTGCCAGCAGCTTTGACCAGGGGTTTGGTTCCTACAATGAGCAGTTCTTC. This sequence encodes CASSFDQGFGSYNEQFF.

The chain recombines TRBV4-2 with TRBJ2-1; D is perhaps TRBD1 or TRBD2 (6 bases each). The CDR3 spans 16 residues. Germline V gene data show CDR1 as LGHNA and CDR2 as YNFKEQ. Between the trimmed V and J ends, which lost 1 base and 7 bases, there was a span of 17 bases. DNA of the CDR3: TGTGCCAGCAGCCAAGTTCAGTCGGGGGCAGCTAATGAGCAGTTCTTC. This translates into CASSQVQSGAANEQFF.

The rearrangement links TRBV10-3 to TRBJ1-1; TRBD1 might be the D (6 bases). CDR1 and CDR2 (germline): ENHRY, SYGVKD. Trimming left V 6 bases short and J 6 bases short, with 17 bases between. The CDR3 has 14 amino acids. The CDR3 region is CAIRQPRGGAEAFF. DNA for the CDR3: TGTGCCATCAGACAACCCAGGGGAGGAGCTGAAGCTTTCTTT.

The chain couples TRBV2 to TRBJ2-1; no firm D call. This CDR3 has 12 residues. With 4 bases removed from V and 6 bases from J, the gap between germline ends came to 7 bases. Per germline, CDR1 SNHLY and CDR2 FYNNEI. In DNA form, the CDR3 reads TGTGCCAGCAGTGGGTGGTTCAATGAGCAGTTCTTC. This codes for CASSGWFNEQFF.

The rearrangement links TRBV11-2 to TRBJ2-5; TRBD2 matches 8 bases. In germline, CDR1 is SGHAT, CDR2 FQNNGV. CDR3 length: 17 residues. Losses at the gene ends were 5 bases for V and 4 bases for J; bases not matched to a gene: 15. This CDR3 reads CASSLSGVAGFGETQYF. The DNA of the CDR3 is TGTGCCAGCAGCCTCTCTGGGGTAGCGGGGTTTGGAGAGACCCAGTACTTC. The full variable domain, in which reference TRBV11-2 and TRBJ2-5 provide the parts outside the CDR3, is EAGVAQSPRYKIIEKRQSVAFWCNPISGHATLYWYQQILGQGPKLLIQFQNNGVVDDSQLPKDRFSAERLKGVDSTLKIQPAKLEDSAVYLCASSLSGVAGFGETQYFGPGTRLLVL.

The CDR3 bases are TGTGCCAGCAATATCCCGACAGGGGGCGGTTCTCTCGGCTCTGAAGCTTTCTTT. The encoded protein is CASNIPTGGGSLGSEAFF. This chain joins TRBV28 and TRBJ1-1; 10 nucleotides line up with TRBD1. V was pared by 7 bases and J by 6 bases, with 20 bases of the junction left unmatched. The CDR3 is 18 residues long. Germline V gives CDR1 MDHEN, CDR2 SYDVKM.

The rearrangement joins TRBV4-2 to TRBJ1-6, with D unclear. In germline, CDR1 is LGHNA, CDR2 YNFKEQ. This CDR3 has 16 residues. Trimming took 5 bases from V and 5 from J, leaving 16 bases between them. The CDR3 DNA reads as TGTGCCAGCAGCTACGGACTAAAGGCGAATAATTCACCCCTCCACTTT. This encodes CASSYGLKANNSPLHF.

V usage is TRBV7-7 and J usage is TRBJ2-1; TRBD2 aligns across 8 bases. Germline CDR1 and CDR2: SSHAT and FNYEAQ (reference sequence). The CDR3 has 15 residues. V trimming: 1 base; J trimming: 4 bases; junction bases outside the gene matches: 3. In DNA, the CDR3 is TGTGCCAGCAGCTTAGGGCGGGGGGCTTACAATGAGCAGTTCTTC. Amino acid sequence: CASSLGRGAYNEQFF.

Comment on this clone: This sample also contains other DNA sequences that code for the same CDR3. The chain combines TRBV18 with TRBJ2-1, with TRBD1 as a possible D gene (5 bases). This CDR3 is built from 12 residues. The germline V and J ends were trimmed by 3 bases and 7 bases, with 7 bases remaining between them. The germline V gene encodes CDR1 KGHSH and CDR2 LQKENI. In DNA, the CDR3 is TGTGCCAGCTCACCCCAGGGAAATGAGCAGTTCTTC. Its translation is CASSPQGNEQFF.

This clone occurred a few times. J is TRBJ1-2 and V is TRBV2; perhaps TRBD1 as D (6 bases). This CDR3 has 14 residues. Trimming took off 8 bases at V and 3 bases at J, with 16 bases between the two ends. Germline CDR1 and CDR2: SNHLY and FYNNEI. CDR3 in DNA: TGTGCCAGCGAGAGGGAGGGGGTGGACTATGGCTACACCTTC. Amino acid sequence: CASEREGVDYGYTF.

The V and J genes are TRBV2 and TRBJ2-5; TRBD2 might be the D (6 bases). CDR3 length equals 13 residues. V was pared by 9 bases and J by 5 bases, with 16 bases between. Germline CDR1 is SNHLY and CDR2 is FYNNEI. The CDR3 DNA is TGTGCCAGTGCTGCGGGGCTCGGGGAGACCCAGTACTTC. Translated, it gives CASAAGLGETQYF.

This clone was picked up one time. This rearrangement joins TRBV7-8 to TRBJ1-5, with D possibly TRBD1 on 6 matching bases. The length of the CDR3 is 15 residues. Germline V gene data show CDR1 as SGHVS and CDR2 as FQNEAQ. Between the trimmed V and J ends, which lost 2 bases and 1 base, there was a span of 9 bases. CDR3 in amino acids: CASSLSGASNQPQHF. The CDR3 DNA reads TGTGCCAGCAGCTTATCAGGGGCGAGCAATCAGCCCCAGCATTTT. Drawing the rest from reference TRBV7-8 and TRBJ1-5, the complete variable domain is GAGVSQSPRYKVAKRGQDVALRCDPISGHVSLFWYQQALGQGPEFLTYFQNEAQLDKSGLPSDRFFAERPEGSVSTLKIQRTQQEDSAVYLCASSLSGASNQPQHFGDGTRLSIL.

The rearrangement links TRBV7-3 to TRBJ2-1; 7 nucleotides match TRBD1. The germline gives CDR1 SGHTA, CDR2 FQGTGA. V lost 4 bases to trimming and J lost 8 bases; unmatched junction nucleotides: 11. The CDR3 runs 15 residues. The CDR3 nucleotides are TGTGCCAGCAGCTACAACAGGGGTCCCTCGGATGAGCAGTTCTTC. Translation gives CASSYNRGPSDEQFF.

The chain uses TRBV30 and TRBJ2-7; D is undetermined. The CDR3 totals 12 residues. Germline V gives CDR1 GTSNPN, CDR2 SVGIG (reference sequence). V was shortened by 1 base and J by 6 bases, with 10 bases between the two germline ends. CDR3 sequence reads: CAWSAWGSEQYF. DNA of the CDR3: TGTGCCTGGAGTGCCTGGGGTTCCGAGCAGTACTTC.

The rearrangement uses TRBV6-1 and TRBJ2-7; 7 bases line up with TRBD1. The germline gives CDR1 MNHNS, CDR2 SASEGT. J gave up 0 bases and V 5 bases, and 7 bases lay outside the gene matches. The CDR3 loop spans 15 amino acids. For the CDR3, the DNA is TGTGCCAGCAGTTCTCGGACAGGTATCTCCTACGAGCAGTACTTC. The encoded protein is CASSSRTGISYEQYF.

The genes are TRBV7-2 and TRBJ2-7; 8 bases map to TRBD1. The CDR3 loop spans 14 amino acids. Germline V gene lookup returns CDR1 SGHTA and CDR2 FQGNSA. The trim removed 7 bases at V and 2 bases at J, leaving 7 bases unmatched. Written as DNA, the CDR3 is TGTGCCAGCACCTGGACAGGGAACCCCTACGAGCAGTACTTC. Translation: CASTWTGNPYEQYF.

V gene TRBV6-5 combines with J gene TRBJ2-3, with 7 positions matching TRBD2. The CDR3 loop spans 12 amino acids. J lost 8 bases, V lost 4 bases, and 3 bases had no gene match. Germline V gives CDR1 MNHEY, CDR2 SVGAGI. CDR3 protein: CASSLLAGTQYF. The CDR3 coding sequence is TGTGCCAGCAGTTTGTTAGCGGGTACGCAGTATTTT.

The chain carries TRBV19 and TRBJ2-7; 7 nucleotides align to TRBD1. Germline V gene sequence: CDR1 LNHDA, CDR2 SQIVND (reference sequence). Unmatched junction bases numbered 6, after V lost 5 bases and J lost 2 bases. This CDR3 is 14 amino acids long. In nucleotides, the CDR3 is TGTGCCAGTAGTCTGCGGACAGGACCCTACGAGCAGTACTTC. This codes for CASSLRTGPYEQYF.

A single count supports this clone. The V gene is TRBV13, the J gene TRBJ1-1; D not certain. CDR3 length equals 15 residues. V was trimmed by 2 bases and J by 7 bases, leaving 17 bases between them. CDR1 and CDR2 (germline): PRHDT, FYEKMQ (reference sequence). The CDR3 sequence: CASSLRERLLGEAFF. DNA for the CDR3: TGTGCCAGCAGCTTAAGAGAACGTCTTCTCGGTGAAGCTTTCTTT.

The chain has TRBV6-1 and TRBJ2-2; D remains unclear. CDR1 and CDR2 (germline): MNHNS, SASEGT. Trimming pared 5 bases from V and 6 bases from J, leaving 1 base between. The CDR3 spans 10 residues. The CDR3 nucleotides are TGTGCCAGCAGTCCCGGGGAGCTGTTTTTT. Amino acid sequence: CASSPGELFF.

In its sample, this clone was seen once. V usage is TRBV18 and J usage is TRBJ1-1, with TRBD1 identical over 10 bases. V trimming: 6 bases; J trimming: 6 bases; junction bases outside the gene matches: 4. This CDR3 region has 13 residues. CDR1 and CDR2 from the germline V gene are KGHSH and LQKENI. DNA of the CDR3: TGTGCCAGCTCGACAGGGGGCATCGCTGAAGCTTTCTTT. Amino acids: CASSTGGIAEAFF.

The rearrangement joins TRBV7-2 to TRBJ2-7; D possibly corresponds to TRBD2 (6 bases). V lost 5 bases and J 5 bases, leaving 19 bases between the germline ends. The germline gives CDR1 SGHTA, CDR2 FQGNSA. This CDR3 comprises 15 residues. CDR3 sequence reads: CASSLSGDPDNEQYF. As DNA, the CDR3 is TGTGCCAGCAGCCTCTCGGGGGACCCCGACAACGAGCAGTACTTC.

The V gene is TRBV9, the J gene TRBJ2-3; D might be TRBD1 or TRBD2, each matching 5 bases. Trimming took 4 bases from V and 7 from J, leaving 16 bases between them. The CDR3 length is 14 residues. Germline CDR1 is SGDLS and CDR2 is YYNGEE. As DNA, the CDR3 is TGTGCCAGCAGCTCAAGGGACGTGATGAATACGCAGTATTTT. It encodes CASSSRDVMNTQYF.

This chain connects TRBV11-3 to TRBJ2-7, with 7 bases that match TRBD2. The germline CDR1 and CDR2 sequences are SGHNT and YENEEA. J lost 0 bases, V lost 4 bases, and 6 bases had no gene match. The CDR3 loop spans 15 amino acids. The CDR3 sequence: CASSSGGGVSYEQYF. The CDR3 DNA is TGTGCCAGCAGCTCGGGAGGTGGGGTCTCCTACGAGCAGTACTTC.